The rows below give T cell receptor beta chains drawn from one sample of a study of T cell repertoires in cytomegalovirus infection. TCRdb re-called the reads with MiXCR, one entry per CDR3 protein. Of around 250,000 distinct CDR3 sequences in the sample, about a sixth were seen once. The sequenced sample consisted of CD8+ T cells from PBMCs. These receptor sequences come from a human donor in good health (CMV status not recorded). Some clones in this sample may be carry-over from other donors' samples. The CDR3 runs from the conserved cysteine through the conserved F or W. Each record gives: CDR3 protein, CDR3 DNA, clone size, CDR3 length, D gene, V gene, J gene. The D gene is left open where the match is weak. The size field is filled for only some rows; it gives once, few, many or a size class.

CDR3: CASSLELAGGQETQYF
DNA: TGTGCCAGCAGCTTAGAACTAGCGGGGGGCCAGGAGACCCAGTACTTC
size: many
length: 16
D: TRBD2
V: TRBV7-6
J: TRBJ2-5

CDR3: CASSPPGGHSYNEQFF
DNA: TGTGCCAGCAGTCCCCCAGGGGGGCACTCCTACAATGAGCAGTTCTTC
size: many
length: 16
D: .
V: TRBV12-3/TRBV12-4
J: TRBJ2-1

CDR3: CASDNPDSHTDTQYF
DNA: TGTGCCAGCGATAACCCGGACAGCCACACAGATACGCAGTATTTT
size: few
length: 15
D: .
V: TRBV28
J: TRBJ2-3

CDR3: CASSEYIARVYEQYF
DNA: TGTGCCAGCAGTGAATATATCGCCAGGGTATACGAGCAGTACTTC
size: .
length: 15
D: .
V: TRBV25-1
J: TRBJ2-7

CDR3: CASSASGKETQYF
DNA: TGTGCCAGCAGTGCTAGCGGGAAAGAGACCCAGTACTTC
size: .
length: 13
D: TRBD2
V: TRBV12-3/TRBV12-4
J: TRBJ2-5

CDR3: CASRDTGTAHGYTF
DNA: TGTGCCAGCAGGGATACAGGGACAGCTCATGGCTACACCTTC
size: many
length: 14
D: TRBD1
V: TRBV12-3/TRBV12-4
J: TRBJ1-2

CDR3: CASSFGQGRANYGYTF
DNA: TGTGCCAGCAGTTTTGGACAGGGGCGCGCTAACTATGGCTACACCTTC
size: many
length: 16
D: TRBD1
V: TRBV12-3/TRBV12-4
J: TRBJ1-2

CDR3: CASSGMVFDEQFF
DNA: TGTGCCAGCAGCGGAATGGTCTTCGATGAGCAGTTCTTC
size: many
length: 13
D: .
V: TRBV7-2
J: TRBJ2-1

CDR3: CASSLRGYYGYTF
DNA: TGTGCCAGCAGCTTACGGGGGTACTATGGCTACACCTTC
size: many
length: 13
D: .
V: TRBV7-8
J: TRBJ1-2

CDR3: CASSSVRGWETQYF
DNA: TGTGCCAGCAGCTCCGTCAGAGGGTGGGAGACCCAGTACTTC
size: few
length: 14
D: .
V: TRBV28
J: TRBJ2-5

CDR3: CASSYSRSNEQYF
DNA: TGTGCCAGCAGTTACTCGAGGAGCAATGAGCAGTACTTC
size: .
length: 13
D: .
V: TRBV6-5
J: TRBJ2-7

CDR3: CASSLGGTGGQSSYNEQFF
DNA: TGTGCCAGCAGCTTAGGTGGGACAGGGGGGCAATCCTCCTACAATGAGCAGTTCTTC
size: many
length: 19
D: TRBD1
V: TRBV7-2
J: TRBJ2-1

CDR3: CASKPRQIKQPQHF
DNA: TGTGCCAGTAAACCGCGACAGATAAAACAGCCCCAGCATTTT
size: .
length: 14
D: .
V: TRBV19
J: TRBJ1-5

CDR3: CASSHGGVLGDTQYF
DNA: TGTGCCAGCAGTCACGGGGGGGTCCTCGGGGATACGCAGTATTTT
size: .
length: 15
D: TRBD2
V: TRBV2
J: TRBJ2-3

CDR3: CATSRQGAVEKLFF
DNA: TGTGCCACCAGCAGACAGGGGGCGGTTGAAAAACTGTTTTTT
size: .
length: 14
D: TRBD1
V: TRBV15
J: TRBJ1-4

CDR3: CASSLGQGLAKNIQYF
DNA: TGTGCCAGCAGTCTTGGACAGGGGCTAGCCAAAAACATTCAGTACTTC
size: few
length: 16
D: TRBD1
V: TRBV6-5
J: TRBJ2-4

CDR3: CASTVAGSSYNEQFF
DNA: TGTGCCAGCACTGTAGCGGGGAGCTCCTACAATGAGCAGTTCTTC
size: .
length: 15
D: TRBD2
V: TRBV2
J: TRBJ2-1

CDR3: CASSHKGSGNTIYF
DNA: TGTGCCAGCAGCCATAAAGGTTCTGGAAACACCATATATTTT
size: .
length: 14
D: .
V: TRBV14
J: TRBJ1-3

CDR3: CASSLELGTGTGGSKYEQFF
DNA: TGTGCCAGCAGTTTAGAGTTAGGGACAGGAACGGGGGGATCGAAGTATGAGCAGTTCTTC
size: many
length: 20
D: .
V: TRBV12-3/TRBV12-4
J: TRBJ2-1

CDR3: CASSGQLAKNIQYF
DNA: TGTGCCAGCAGCGGACAGCTAGCCAAAAACATTCAGTACTTC
size: many
length: 14
D: .
V: TRBV2
J: TRBJ2-4

CDR3: CASSPSDNYEQYF
DNA: TGTGCCAGCTCACCGTCGGACAACTACGAGCAGTACTTC
size: .
length: 13
D: .
V: TRBV18
J: TRBJ2-7

CDR3: CASSYTGFNEQYF
DNA: TGTGCCAGCAGCTACACAGGGTTCAACGAGCAGTACTTC
size: .
length: 13
D: .
V: TRBV14
J: TRBJ2-7

CDR3: CASSEGTAQSTDTQYF
DNA: TGCGCCAGCAGCGAGGGGACAGCCCAAAGCACAGATACGCAGTATTTT
size: .
length: 16
D: TRBD1
V: TRBV5-1
J: TRBJ2-3

CDR3: CASSLTSQNTGELFF
DNA: TGTGCCAGCAGCTTGACTAGCCAGAACACCGGGGAGCTGTTTTTT
size: few
length: 15
D: .
V: TRBV5-6
J: TRBJ2-2

CDR3: CASSDRPKGYNSPLHF
DNA: TGTGCCAGCAGTGATAGGCCGAAGGGGTATAATTCACCCCTCCACTTT
size: few
length: 16
D: .
V: TRBV2
J: TRBJ1-6

CDR3: CASSLAEGAYDF
DNA: TGTGCCAGCAGCTTGGCGGAAGGGGCCTACGACTTT
size: .
length: 12
D: .
V: TRBV5-4
J: TRBJ2-3

CDR3: CASSLSTGGYNEQFF
DNA: TGTGCCAGCAGCTTATCAACAGGGGGCTACAATGAGCAGTTCTTC
size: many
length: 15
D: TRBD1
V: TRBV7-2
J: TRBJ2-1

CDR3: CASSSSWTSGDEQFF
DNA: TGTGCCAGCAGCTCCTCTTGGACTAGCGGGGATGAGCAGTTCTTC
size: many
length: 15
D: TRBD2
V: TRBV7-9
J: TRBJ2-1

CDR3: CASSPSGNEQFF
DNA: TGTGCCAGCAGCCCCTCCGGCAATGAGCAGTTCTTC
size: many
length: 12
D: .
V: TRBV7-2
J: TRBJ2-1

CDR3: CASSLIAGATYEQYF
DNA: TGTGCCAGCAGTTTAATAGCGGGGGCTACCTACGAGCAGTACTTC
size: .
length: 15
D: TRBD2
V: TRBV27
J: TRBJ2-7

CDR3: CSVPGTGDGYTF
DNA: TGCAGCGTCCCCGGGACAGGTGATGGCTACACCTTC
size: many
length: 12
D: TRBD1
V: TRBV29-1
J: TRBJ1-2

CDR3: CASRERGQYNEQFF
DNA: TGTGCCAGTAGGGAGCGGGGGCAATACAATGAGCAGTTCTTC
size: .
length: 14
D: TRBD2
V: TRBV19
J: TRBJ2-1

CDR3: CASSQDLWGRTDTQYF
DNA: TGCGCCAGCAGCCAAGATCTTTGGGGGCGTACAGATACGCAGTATTTT
size: .
length: 16
D: .
V: TRBV4-3
J: TRBJ2-3

CDR3: CSARDLSSGGADTQYF
DNA: TGCAGTGCTAGAGATCTGTCTAGCGGGGGGGCAGATACGCAGTATTTT
size: .
length: 16
D: TRBD2
V: TRBV20-1
J: TRBJ2-3

CDR3: CASSDRELQETQYF
DNA: TGTGCCAGCTCCGACAGGGAGCTACAAGAGACCCAGTACTTC
size: .
length: 14
D: TRBD1
V: TRBV28
J: TRBJ2-5

CDR3: CASSLAGGHNEQFF
DNA: TGTGCCAGCAGCTTAGCCGGGGGGCACAATGAGCAGTTCTTC
size: few
length: 14
D: .
V: TRBV7-6
J: TRBJ2-1

CDR3: CASSTGQGYYNEQFF
DNA: TGCGCCAGCAGCACTGGACAGGGCTACTACAATGAGCAGTTCTTC
size: .
length: 15
D: TRBD1
V: TRBV5-1
J: TRBJ2-1

CDR3: CASRGTGANGYTF
DNA: TGTGCCAGTAGGGGGACAGGGGCGAATGGCTACACCTTC
size: few
length: 13
D: TRBD1
V: TRBV19
J: TRBJ1-2

CDR3: CASNSGGTDTQYF
DNA: TGTGCCAGCAACAGCGGGGGCACAGATACGCAGTATTTT
size: few
length: 13
D: TRBD2
V: TRBV2
J: TRBJ2-3

CDR3: CASSLGDSSTDTQYF
DNA: TGTGCCAGCAGCTTAGGGGACAGCTCAACAGATACGCAGTATTTT
size: many
length: 15
D: TRBD1
V: TRBV7-2
J: TRBJ2-3

CDR3: CASSPQASLGTDTQYF
DNA: TGTGCCAGCAGCCCCCAGGCATCCCTCGGCACAGATACGCAGTATTTT
size: many
length: 16
D: .
V: TRBV7-8
J: TRBJ2-3

CDR3: CASSTTRLAESTGELFF
DNA: TGTGCCAGCAGTACGACGAGACTAGCGGAGTCCACCGGGGAGCTGTTTTTT
size: .
length: 17
D: TRBD2
V: TRBV6-1
J: TRBJ2-2

CDR3: CASRFPLGGAPYNEQFF
DNA: TGTGCCAGCAGATTCCCTCTAGGGGGGGCCCCCTACAATGAGCAGTTCTTC
size: many
length: 17
D: .
V: TRBV7-2
J: TRBJ2-1

CDR3: CSAASWDWTGNTEAFF
DNA: TGCAGTGCCGCCTCTTGGGATTGGACGGGGAACACTGAAGCTTTCTTT
size: .
length: 16
D: .
V: TRBV20-1
J: TRBJ1-1

CDR3: CASSVGQAFNSPLHF
DNA: TGTGCCAGCAGTGTGGGACAGGCATTTAATTCACCCCTCCACTTT
size: many
length: 15
D: TRBD1
V: TRBV2
J: TRBJ1-6

CDR3: CASSLWGENKNTIYF
DNA: TGTGCCAGCAGTTTATGGGGCGAAAATAAAAACACCATATATTTT
size: few
length: 15
D: .
V: TRBV28
J: TRBJ1-3

CDR3: CASSSQGVPNYGYTF
DNA: TGTGCCAGCAGCTCTCAGGGGGTTCCTAACTATGGCTACACCTTC
size: .
length: 15
D: TRBD1
V: TRBV7-2
J: TRBJ1-2

CDR3: CASSPTPGGIYYEQYF
DNA: TGTGCCAGCAGCCCAACACCGGGGGGGATCTACTACGAGCAGTACTTC
size: many
length: 16
D: TRBD2
V: TRBV11-2
J: TRBJ2-7

CDR3: CASSLPWSYNEQFF
DNA: TGTGCCAGCAGCCTCCCCTGGTCCTACAATGAGCAGTTCTTC
size: many
length: 14
D: .
V: TRBV7-2
J: TRBJ2-1

CDR3: CASSVTGTANSYEQYF
DNA: TGTGCCAGCAGCGTTACCGGGACAGCGAACTCCTACGAGCAGTACTTC
size: few
length: 16
D: TRBD1
V: TRBV7-9
J: TRBJ2-7

CDR3: CASSLGDPGANVLTF
DNA: TGCGCCAGCAGTCTGGGGGACCCTGGGGCCAACGTCCTGACTTTC
size: .
length: 15
D: .
V: TRBV23-1
J: TRBJ2-6